This T cell receptor (beta chain) was documented in a study of blood T cell repertoires in COVID-19. The overall study: Sites across the United States, Italy and Spain contributed samples from acute and convalescent COVID-19. The cDNA or gDNA used as material had been derived from T cells, B-cell-depleted T cells, or PBMCs.

The CDR3 length is 13 residues. Germline-derived CDR1 and CDR2 are SNHLY and FYNNEI. V lost 7 bases and J 1 base, leaving 11 bases between the germline ends. Original processing notes: Reference gene primer amplification in the assay estimated nucleated cell counts. TCRdb keeps only in-frame clones here, not all; method: immunoSEQ multiplex PCR. That table gives V, J and clone size, and the DNA gave D and trimming. The table records more than 250,000 clones, roughly 85% of them present only once. Sequencing was carried out using peripheral blood. The clonotype was recovered from a man aged 45 to 65 with active or convalescent COVID-19. V gene TRBV2 combines with J gene TRBJ2-7; perhaps TRBD2 as D (6 bases). The CDR3 region is CASTPGVSYEQYF. The CDR3 DNA reads as TGTGCCAGCACCCCGGGAGTATCCTACGAGCAGTACTTC. Using reference TRBV2 and TRBJ2-7 for the parts outside the CDR3, the full variable domain is EPEVTQTPSHQVTQMGQEVILRCVPISNHLYFYWYRQILGQKVEFLVSFYNNEISEKSEIFDDQFSVERPDGSNFTLKIRSTKLEDSAMYFCASTPGVSYEQYFGPGTRLTVT.